The 18 T cell receptor beta chains presented below share a single source sample, sequenced in a study of T cells after yellow fever vaccination. TCRdb used MiXCR to reprocess the 5' RACE reads, holding one entry per CDR3 protein. Seen here are roughly 330,000 distinct CDR3 sequences, 3% to 4.5% observed once, and the top ten hold 20% to 25%. The source material was PBMCs, sampled 5 days after the yellow fever booster vaccination. Source of these receptors: a man aged 18 to 30 who received the YFV17D yellow fever vaccine.

This clonotype was seen a few times. This sequence joins TRBV7-9 and TRBJ2-5; tentative D call: TRBD2 (5 bases). The V end lost 7 bases, the J end lost 1 base, and 22 bases lay between the germline ends. The CDR3 contains 17 residues. CDR1 and CDR2 (germline): SEHNR, FQNEAQ (reference sequence). The CDR3 loop is CASTDLRTRGPQETQYF. The CDR3 bases are TGTGCCAGCACCGACCTCAGGACCCGAGGGCCCCAAGAGACCCAGTACTTC.

This clonotype was observed many times. The chain links TRBV25-1 to TRBJ2-7, with 14 nucleotides matching TRBD2. Germline CDR1 MGHDK, CDR2 SYGVNS. Losses at the gene ends were 3 bases for V and 3 bases for J; bases not matched to a gene: 1. This CDR3 has 15 amino acids. The CDR3 spells CASSEGLAGVYEQYF. Here the CDR3 DNA reads TGTGCCAGCAGTGAGGGACTAGCGGGAGTCTACGAGCAGTACTTC.

In this sample, this clonotype turned up a few times. The chain joins TRBV5-1 to TRBJ2-3, with TRBD2 matching 12 bases. This CDR3 has 18 residues. The germline CDR1 and CDR2 sequences are SGHRS and YFSETQ. The trim removed 0 bases at V and 4 bases at J, leaving 9 bases unmatched. The CDR3 spells CASSLEGASGGAADTQYF. The DNA for the CDR3 is TGCGCCAGCAGCTTGGAAGGAGCTAGCGGGGGGGCCGCAGATACGCAGTATTTT.

There are a few counts of this clonotype. The rearrangement joins TRBV4-3 to TRBJ1-2; the D is unclear. V was cut by 1 base and J by 7 bases, with 13 bases left in between. The CDR3 consists of 14 residues. Germline CDR1 reads LGHNA; CDR2 reads YSLEER. The CDR3 DNA is TGCGCCAGCAGCCAAGGTACTTTAGGGATTGGCTACACCTTC. Encoded protein: CASSQGTLGIGYTF.

This clonotype has only a few counts. The chain has TRBV28 and TRBJ1-5; D not certain. V gave up 5 bases and J gave up 5 bases, with 13 bases separating them. Germline CDR1 reads MDHEN; CDR2 reads SYDVKM. The CDR3 extends over 14 amino acids. The CDR3 reads CASSPPRSHQPQHF. Here the CDR3 DNA reads TGTGCCAGCAGTCCCCCGAGATCGCATCAGCCCCAGCATTTT.

This clonotype was observed at least ten times. The chain has TRBV5-1 and TRBJ2-3; D unclear. V lost 1 base and J lost 1, with 7 bases in between. Germline V gene data show CDR1 as SGHRS and CDR2 as YFSETQ. CDR3 length: 14 amino acids. The CDR3 sequence: CASSLPQGTDTQYF. The CDR3 nucleotides read TGCGCCAGCAGCTTGCCGCAGGGCACAGATACGCAGTATTTT.

This clonotype was counted only a few times. V gene TRBV11-3 combines with J gene TRBJ2-7; 8 bases map to TRBD1. Per germline, CDR1 SGHNT and CDR2 YENEEA. J was trimmed by 0 bases and V by 5 bases; bases with no gene match: 6. The CDR3 totals 15 residues. DNA for the CDR3: TGTGCCAGCAGCCGAGGACAGGGAGACTCCTACGAGCAGTACTTC. Translating it yields CASSRGQGDSYEQYF.

This clonotype was observed at least ten times. The chain employs TRBV5-1 and TRBJ2-7; D is ambiguous. Germline V gene lookup returns CDR1 SGHRS and CDR2 YFSETQ. The CDR3 runs 12 residues. Trimming left V 5 bases short and J 4 bases short, with 10 bases between. The CDR3 is CASSPDLYEQYF. Written as DNA, the CDR3 is TGCGCCAGCAGTCCCGATCTTTACGAGCAGTACTTC.

The rearrangement links TRBV3-1 to TRBJ2-3; D is unresolved. This CDR3 is 13 amino acids long. Germline V lookup: CDR1 LGHDT, CDR2 YNNKEL (reference sequence). Between the trimmed V and J ends, which lost 4 bases and 4 bases, there was a span of 9 bases. The CDR3 loop reads CASSPRLPDTQYF. Written as DNA, the CDR3 is TGTGCCAGCAGCCCGAGGCTCCCAGATACGCAGTATTTT.

The J gene is TRBJ2-5, the V gene TRBV6-5; 10 bases are shared with TRBD2. The CDR3 sequence is 15 residues long. Germline V gives CDR1 MNHEY, CDR2 SVGAGI. J gave up 5 bases and V 4 bases, and 7 bases lay outside the gene matches. CDR3 sequence (DNA): TGTGCCAGCAGTTCAGCGGGGGGGAGTTCGGAGACCCAGTACTTC. Amino acids: CASSSAGGSSETQYF.

This clonotype has a count of ten or more. The rearrangement links TRBV5-1 to TRBJ2-3, with 9 bases fitting TRBD2. This CDR3 is 17 amino acids long. Germline-derived CDR1 and CDR2 are SGHRS and YFSETQ. J gave up 0 bases and V 0 bases, and 5 bases lay outside the gene matches. The CDR3 loop reads CASSLVTSGGSTDTQYF. As DNA, the CDR3 is TGCGCCAGCAGCTTGGTGACTAGCGGAGGGAGCACAGATACGCAGTATTTT.

CDR3 in DNA: TGTGCCAGCAGCCAAGAGGTTCCTAGCGGGGGAGCGGAGACCCAGTACTTC. Translated, it gives CASSQEVPSGGAETQYF. The chain is built from TRBV4-2 and TRBJ2-5; the match to TRBD2 covers 10 bases. Germline assignment: CDR1 LGHNA and CDR2 YNFKEQ. The CDR3 has 17 residues. V shed 0 bases, J shed 5 bases, and the junction held 9 bases outside the gene matches.

This rearrangement joins TRBV4-1 to TRBJ1-1; tentative D call: TRBD1 (6 bases). The germline V gene encodes CDR1 MGHRA and CDR2 YSYEKL. V lost 2 bases and J lost 2, with 12 bases in between. The CDR3 has 15 amino acids. CDR3 in DNA: TGCGCCAGCAGCCAAAGTCAGGGGAGTAACACTGAAGCTTTCTTT. Its protein is CASSQSQGSNTEAFF.

This clonotype has ten or more counts. This chain connects TRBV7-2 to TRBJ2-3; D ambiguous. This CDR3 region has 15 residues. Germline V gene data show CDR1 as SGHTA and CDR2 as FQGNSA. V lost 4 bases to trimming and J lost 1 base, with 12 bases between them. The CDR3 DNA reads TGTGCCAGCAGCTCCGATAGCATGGGCACAGATACGCAGTATTTT. Protein sequence: CASSSDSMGTDTQYF. The complete variable domain, with remaining parts taken from reference TRBV7-2 and TRBJ2-3, reads GAGVSQSPSNKVTEKGKDVELRCDPISGHTALYWYRQSLGQGLEFLIYFQGNSAPDKSGLPSDRFSAERTGGSVSTLTIQRTQQEDSAVYLCASSSDSMGTDTQYFGPGTRLTVL.

The chain is built from TRBV12-3 or TRBV12-4 and TRBJ2-6, with 7 bases lining up with TRBD1. The CDR3 runs 15 residues. The V segment lost 6 bases and the J segment 4 bases; nucleotides outside the gene matches: 6. The CDR3 is CASRTGRRGANVLTF. The CDR3 nucleotides read TGTGCCAGCAGGACAGGGCGTCGGGGGGCCAACGTCCTGACTTTC.

The sample holds a few counts of this clonotype. The chain employs TRBV27 and TRBJ2-1; 7 bases fit TRBD2. The germline V gene has CDR1 MNHEY and CDR2 SMNVEV (reference sequence). This CDR3 region has 15 residues. Trimming at V came to 5 bases and at J to 4 bases, leaving 8 bases not matched to a gene. In DNA, the CDR3 is TGTGCCAGCAGTACCGGGGGGAGCCTTTACAATGAGCAGTTCTTC. Translated: CASSTGGSLYNEQFF.

This clonotype turned up a few times. This sequence joins TRBV4-3 and TRBJ2-1; possibly TRBD2 for D (5 bases). Trimming shortened V by 0 bases and J by 9 bases, and 12 bases separated the two germline ends. The CDR3 runs to 14 residues. CDR1 is LGHNA and CDR2 is YSLEER in the germline V gene. CDR3 region: CASSQDYEGGEQFF. CDR3 DNA: TGCGCCAGCAGCCAAGATTACGAGGGTGGTGAGCAGTTCTTC.

This clonotype was recorded at least ten times. V usage is TRBV5-1 and J usage is TRBJ2-1; D perhaps matches TRBD2 (6 bases). In germline, CDR1 is SGHRS, CDR2 YFSETQ. The CDR3 is 14 amino acids. V shed 0 bases and J shed 9 bases, with 13 bases lying between them. CDR3 bases: TGCGCCAGCAGCTTGGGTGGGACTGTCCTTGAGCAGTTCTTC. Protein sequence: CASSLGGTVLEQFF.